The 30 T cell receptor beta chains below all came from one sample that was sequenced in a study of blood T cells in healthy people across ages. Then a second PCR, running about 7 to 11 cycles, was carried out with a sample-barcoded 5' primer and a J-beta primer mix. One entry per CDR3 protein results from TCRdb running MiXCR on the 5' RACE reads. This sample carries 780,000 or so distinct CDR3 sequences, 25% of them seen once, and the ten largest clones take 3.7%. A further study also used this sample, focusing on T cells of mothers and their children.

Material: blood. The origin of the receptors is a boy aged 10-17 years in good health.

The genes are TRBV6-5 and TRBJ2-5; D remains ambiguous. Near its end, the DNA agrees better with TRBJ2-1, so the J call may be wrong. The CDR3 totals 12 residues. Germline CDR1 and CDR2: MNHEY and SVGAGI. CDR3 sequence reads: CASNGRADEQFF. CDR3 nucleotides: TGTGCCAGCAATGGACGGGCGGATGAGCAGTTCTTC.

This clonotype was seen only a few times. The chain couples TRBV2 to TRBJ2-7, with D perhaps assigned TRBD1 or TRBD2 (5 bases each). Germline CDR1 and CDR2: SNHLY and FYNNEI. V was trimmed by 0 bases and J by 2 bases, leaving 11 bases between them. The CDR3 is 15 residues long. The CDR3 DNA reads TGTGCCAGCAGTGAAGCGGCAGGGAGAGCCTACGAGCAGTACTTC. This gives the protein CASSEAAGRAYEQYF.

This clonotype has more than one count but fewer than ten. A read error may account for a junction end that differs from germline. The CDR3 loop reads CASSLRTGSIQETRYF. CDR3 DNA: TGTGCCAGCAGCTTGAGGACAGGGAGTATCCAAGAGACCCGGTACTTC. The chain carries TRBV11-2 and TRBJ2-5; 8 positions match TRBD1. The CDR3 contains 16 residues. Germline CDR1 is SGHAT and CDR2 is FQNNGV.

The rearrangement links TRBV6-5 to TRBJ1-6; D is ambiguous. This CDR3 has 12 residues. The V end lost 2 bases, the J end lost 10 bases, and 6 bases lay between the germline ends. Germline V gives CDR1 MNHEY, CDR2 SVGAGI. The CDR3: CASSYLASPLHF. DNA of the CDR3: TGTGCCAGCAGTTACCTTGCGTCACCCCTCCACTTT.

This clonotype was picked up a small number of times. CDR3 in DNA: TGCGCCAGCAGACCAGGGGGGAGGGAAGAAAAACTGTTTTTT. It encodes CASRPGGREEKLFF. The chain recombines TRBV5-1 with TRBJ1-4; 7 nucleotides agree with TRBD1. J gave up 8 bases and V 5 bases, and 9 bases lay outside the gene matches. Germline V CDR1 and CDR2: SGHRS, YFSETQ. CDR3 length: 14 residues.

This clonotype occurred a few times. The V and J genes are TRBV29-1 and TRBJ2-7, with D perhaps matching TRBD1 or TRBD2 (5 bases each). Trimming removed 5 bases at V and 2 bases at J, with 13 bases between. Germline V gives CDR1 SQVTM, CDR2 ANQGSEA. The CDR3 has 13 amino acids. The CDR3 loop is CSVLVGDAYEQYF. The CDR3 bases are TGCAGCGTTTTAGTGGGGGACGCCTACGAGCAGTACTTC.

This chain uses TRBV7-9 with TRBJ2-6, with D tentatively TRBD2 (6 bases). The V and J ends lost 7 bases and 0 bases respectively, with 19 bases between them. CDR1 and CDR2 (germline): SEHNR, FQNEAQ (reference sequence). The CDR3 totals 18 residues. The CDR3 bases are TGTGCCAGCACCCCAGTGGTATTAGCGGACTCTGGGGCCAACGTCCTGACTTTC. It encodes CASTPVVLADSGANVLTF.

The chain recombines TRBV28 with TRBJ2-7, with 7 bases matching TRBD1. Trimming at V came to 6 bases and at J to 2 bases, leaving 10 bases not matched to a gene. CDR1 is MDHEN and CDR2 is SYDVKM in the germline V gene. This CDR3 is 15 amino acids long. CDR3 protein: CASRLVGQGAYEQYF. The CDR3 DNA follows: TGTGCCAGCAGGCTGGTTGGGCAGGGGGCCTACGAGCAGTACTTC.

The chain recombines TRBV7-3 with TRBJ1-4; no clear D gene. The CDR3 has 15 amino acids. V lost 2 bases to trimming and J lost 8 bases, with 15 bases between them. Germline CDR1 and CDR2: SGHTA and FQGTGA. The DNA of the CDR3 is TGTGCCAGCAGCTTACGCCCAGGCCGGAGGGAAAAACTGTTTTTT. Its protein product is CASSLRPGRREKLFF.

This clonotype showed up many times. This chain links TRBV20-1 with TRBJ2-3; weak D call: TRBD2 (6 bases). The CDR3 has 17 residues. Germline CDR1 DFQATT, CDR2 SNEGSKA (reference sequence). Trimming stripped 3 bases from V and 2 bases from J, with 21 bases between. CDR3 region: CSASVPGLRATTDTQYF. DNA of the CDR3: TGCAGTGCTAGTGTCCCGGGACTCAGGGCAACCACAGATACGCAGTATTTT.

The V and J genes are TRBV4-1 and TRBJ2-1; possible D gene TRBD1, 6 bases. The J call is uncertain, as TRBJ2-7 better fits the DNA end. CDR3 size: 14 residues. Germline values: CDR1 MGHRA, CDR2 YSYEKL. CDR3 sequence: CASSHFAGDDEQYF. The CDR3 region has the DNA TGCGCCAGCAGCCACTTCGCAGGGGACGACGAGCAGTACTTC.

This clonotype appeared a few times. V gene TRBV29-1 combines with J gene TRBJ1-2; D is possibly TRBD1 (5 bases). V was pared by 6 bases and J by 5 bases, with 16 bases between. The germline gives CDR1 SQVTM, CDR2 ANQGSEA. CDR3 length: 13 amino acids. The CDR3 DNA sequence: TGCAGCGTCGTAAGGGACGGAATGTATGGCTACACCTTC. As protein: CSVVRDGMYGYTF. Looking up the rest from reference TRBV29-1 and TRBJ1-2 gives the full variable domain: SAVISQKPSRDICQRGTSLTIQCQVDSQVTMMFWYRQQPGQSLTLIATANQGSEATYESGFVIDKFPISRPNLTFSTLTVSNMSPEDSSIYLCSVVRDGMYGYTFGSGTRLTVV.

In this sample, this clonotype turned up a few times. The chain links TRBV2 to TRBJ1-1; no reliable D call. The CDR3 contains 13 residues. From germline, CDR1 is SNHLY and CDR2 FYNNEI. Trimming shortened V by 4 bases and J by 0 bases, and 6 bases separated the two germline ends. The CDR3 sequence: CASSGTVNTEAFF. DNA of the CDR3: TGTGCCAGCAGTGGAACAGTGAACACTGAAGCTTTCTTT. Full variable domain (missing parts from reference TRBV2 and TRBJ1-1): EPEVTQTPSHQVTQMGQEVILRCVPISNHLYFYWYRQILGQKVEFLVSFYNNEISEKSEIFDDQFSVERPDGSNFTLKIRSTKLEDSAMYFCASSGTVNTEAFFGQGTRLTVV.

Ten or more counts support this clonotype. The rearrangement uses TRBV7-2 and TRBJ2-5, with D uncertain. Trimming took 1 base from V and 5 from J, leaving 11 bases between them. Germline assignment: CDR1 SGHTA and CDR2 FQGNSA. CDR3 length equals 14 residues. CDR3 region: CASSLGLGRETQYF. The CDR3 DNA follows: TGTGCCAGCAGCTTAGGGTTAGGAAGGGAGACCCAGTACTTC. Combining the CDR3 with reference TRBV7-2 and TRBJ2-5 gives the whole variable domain GAGVSQSPSNKVTEKGKDVELRCDPISGHTALYWYRQSLGQGLEFLIYFQGNSAPDKSGLPSDRFSAERTGGSVSTLTIQRTQQEDSAVYLCASSLGLGRETQYFGPGTRLLVL.

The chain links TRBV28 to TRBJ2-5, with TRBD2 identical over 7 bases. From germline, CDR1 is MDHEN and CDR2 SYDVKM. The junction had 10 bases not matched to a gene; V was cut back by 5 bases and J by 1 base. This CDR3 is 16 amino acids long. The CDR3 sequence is CASSGGGGHIQETQYF. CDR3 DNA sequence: TGTGCCAGCAGTGGAGGCGGGGGTCACATCCAAGAGACCCAGTACTTC.

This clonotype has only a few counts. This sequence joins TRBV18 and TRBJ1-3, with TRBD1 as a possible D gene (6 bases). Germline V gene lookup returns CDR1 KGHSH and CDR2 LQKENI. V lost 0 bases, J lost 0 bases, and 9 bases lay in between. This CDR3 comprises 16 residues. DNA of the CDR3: TGTGCCAGCTCACCACCGAGGACAGTCTCTGGAAACACCATATATTTT. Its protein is CASSPPRTVSGNTIYF.

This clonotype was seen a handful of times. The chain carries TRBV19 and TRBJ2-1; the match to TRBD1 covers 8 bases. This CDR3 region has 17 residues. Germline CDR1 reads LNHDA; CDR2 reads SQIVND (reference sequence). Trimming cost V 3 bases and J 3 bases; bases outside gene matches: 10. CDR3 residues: CASSMGTGEPNYNEQFF. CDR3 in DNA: TGTGCCAGTAGTATGGGGACAGGCGAACCTAACTACAATGAGCAGTTCTTC. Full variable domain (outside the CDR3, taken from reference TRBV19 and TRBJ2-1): DGGITQSPKYLFRKEGQNVTLSCEQNLNHDAMYWYRQDPGQGLRLIYYSQIVNDFQKGDIAEGYSVSREKKESFPLTVTSAQKNPTAFYLCASSMGTGEPNYNEQFFGPGTRLTVL.

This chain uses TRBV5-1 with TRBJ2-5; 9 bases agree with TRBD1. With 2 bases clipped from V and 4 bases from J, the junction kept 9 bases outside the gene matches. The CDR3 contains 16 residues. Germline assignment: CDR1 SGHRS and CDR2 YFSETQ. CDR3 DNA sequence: TGCGCCAGCAGCTTTAGGACAGGGGATAGTGGAGAGACCCAGTACTTC. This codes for CASSFRTGDSGETQYF.

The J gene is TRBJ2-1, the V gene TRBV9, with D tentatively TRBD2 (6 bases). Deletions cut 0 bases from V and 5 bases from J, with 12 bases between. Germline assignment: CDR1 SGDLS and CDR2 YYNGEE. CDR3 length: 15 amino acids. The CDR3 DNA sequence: TGTGCCAGCAGCGTAGCTGGGACTTCCCACAATGAGCAGTTCTTC. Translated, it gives CASSVAGTSHNEQFF.

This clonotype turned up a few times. The CDR3 bases are TGTGCCAGCAGCTTTCGCGGGAGGGCCGGGAACTACAATGAGCAGTTCTTC. Translation gives CASSFRGRAGNYNEQFF. The chain uses TRBV7-9 and TRBJ2-1; 9 bases are shared with TRBD2. This CDR3 spans 17 amino acids. Germline V gene sequence: CDR1 SEHNR, CDR2 FQNEAQ (reference sequence). Trimming cost V 3 bases and J 3 bases; bases outside gene matches: 9.

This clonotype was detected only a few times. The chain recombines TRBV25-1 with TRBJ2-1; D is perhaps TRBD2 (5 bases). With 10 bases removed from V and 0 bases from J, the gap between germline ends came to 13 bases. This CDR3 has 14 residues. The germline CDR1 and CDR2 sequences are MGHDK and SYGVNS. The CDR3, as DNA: TGTGCCACCCATTATGAGGGCTCCTACAATGAGCAGTTCTTC. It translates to CATHYEGSYNEQFF.

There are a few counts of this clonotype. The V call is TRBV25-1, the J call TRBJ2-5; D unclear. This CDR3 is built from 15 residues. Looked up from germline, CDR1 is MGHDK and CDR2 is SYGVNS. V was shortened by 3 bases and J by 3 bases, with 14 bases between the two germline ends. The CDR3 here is CASSDVRQWEETQYF. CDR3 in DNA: TGTGCCAGCAGTGACGTACGCCAATGGGAAGAGACCCAGTACTTC.

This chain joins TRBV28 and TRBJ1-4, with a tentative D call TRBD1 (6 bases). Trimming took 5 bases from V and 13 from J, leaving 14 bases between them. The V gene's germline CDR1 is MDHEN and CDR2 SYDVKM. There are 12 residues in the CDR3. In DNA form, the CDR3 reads TGTGCCAGCAGTCTATTGAAGGGGGGACTGTTTTTT. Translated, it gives CASSLLKGGLFF.

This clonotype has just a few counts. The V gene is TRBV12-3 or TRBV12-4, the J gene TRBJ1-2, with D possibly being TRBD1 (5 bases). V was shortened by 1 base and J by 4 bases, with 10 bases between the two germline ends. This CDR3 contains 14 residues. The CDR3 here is CASSLGGDLYGYTF. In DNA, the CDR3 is TGTGCCAGCAGTTTAGGAGGGGACCTCTATGGCTACACCTTC.

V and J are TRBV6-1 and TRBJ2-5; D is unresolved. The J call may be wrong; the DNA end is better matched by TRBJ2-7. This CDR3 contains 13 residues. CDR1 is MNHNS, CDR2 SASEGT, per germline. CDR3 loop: CATAGPNSYEQYF. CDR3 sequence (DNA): TGTGCCACCGCCGGGCCCAACTCCTACGAGCAGTACTTC.

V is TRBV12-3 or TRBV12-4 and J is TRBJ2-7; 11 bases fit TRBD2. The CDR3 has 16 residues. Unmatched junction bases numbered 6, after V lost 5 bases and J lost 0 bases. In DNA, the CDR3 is TGTGCCAGCAGTCCAACCGGGACTAGCGGCTCCTACGAGCAGTACTTC. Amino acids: CASSPTGTSGSYEQYF.

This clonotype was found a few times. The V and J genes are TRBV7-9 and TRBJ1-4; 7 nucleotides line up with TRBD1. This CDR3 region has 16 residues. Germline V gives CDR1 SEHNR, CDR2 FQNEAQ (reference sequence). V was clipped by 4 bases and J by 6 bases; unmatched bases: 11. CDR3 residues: CASSYNTGDIYEKLFF. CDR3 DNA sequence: TGTGCCAGCAGCTATAACACAGGGGATATTTATGAAAAACTGTTTTTT.

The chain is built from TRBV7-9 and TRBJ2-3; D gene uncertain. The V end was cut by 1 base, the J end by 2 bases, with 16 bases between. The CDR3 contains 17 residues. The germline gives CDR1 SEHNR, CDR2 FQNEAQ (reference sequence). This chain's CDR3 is CASSLVEVFPITDTQYF. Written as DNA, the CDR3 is TGTGCCAGCAGCTTAGTCGAGGTCTTCCCGATCACAGATACGCAGTATTTT.

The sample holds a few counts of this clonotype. The CDR3 is CASSLSPGQTFYTF. The CDR3 DNA reads as TGTGCCAGCAGCCTCTCTCCGGGACAGACTTTCTACACCTTC. The chain carries TRBV7-2 and TRBJ1-2; TRBD1 matches at 7 bases. The CDR3 is 14 residues long. The germline V gene has CDR1 SGHTA and CDR2 FQGNSA. The trim removed 5 bases at V and 10 bases at J, leaving 13 bases unmatched.

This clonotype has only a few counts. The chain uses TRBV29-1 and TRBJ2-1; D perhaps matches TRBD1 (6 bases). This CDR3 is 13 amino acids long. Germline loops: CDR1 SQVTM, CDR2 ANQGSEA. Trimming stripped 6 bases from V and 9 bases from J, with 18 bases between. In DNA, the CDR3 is TGCAGCGTAGCGGCGACAGGCTCGGGTGAGCAGTTCTTC. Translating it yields CSVAATGSGEQFF.